These 26 T cell receptor beta chains originate from one sample sequenced in a study of T cell repertoires in breast cancer. Paired alpha-beta TCRs of CD8+ T cells were analyzed by expanded emulsion RT-PCR. A second nested PCR with blocking oligonucleotides suppressed unpaired genes. One entry per CDR3 protein, called by TCRdb with MiXCR from the emulsion pairing reads. This table has about 40,000 distinct CDR3 sequences, less than 55% appearing once. The sequenced material came from CD8+ T cells. These receptors were taken from a pool of human donors with breast cancer or a healthy control (not recorded which).

This chain connects TRBV11-2 to TRBJ2-1, with 10 bases lining up with TRBD1. Germline trimming cut 5 bases from V and 3 bases from J; bases unmatched to any gene: 4. The CDR3 runs to 15 residues. Looked up from germline, CDR1 is SGHAT and CDR2 is FQNNGV. DNA for the CDR3: TGTGCCAGCAGCAGCGACAGGGGGCTCTACAATGAGCAGTTCTTC. Translating it yields CASSSDRGLYNEQFF.

This clonotype was observed at least ten times. The chain links TRBV6-1 to TRBJ2-3; unclear D gene. V lost 8 bases to trimming and J lost 4 bases, with 7 bases between them. Germline-derived CDR1 and CDR2 are MNHNS and SASEGT. The CDR3 is 11 amino acids. The CDR3 region has the DNA TGTGCCAGCCGACGATCAGATACGCAGTATTTT. Amino acids: CASRRSDTQYF.

This rearrangement joins TRBV3-1 to TRBJ2-1, with 11 bases that match TRBD2. Per the germline V gene, CDR1 is LGHDT and CDR2 is YNNKEL (reference sequence). The CDR3 is made up of 15 amino acids. With V trimmed by 6 bases and J by 4 bases, 5 bases remained unmatched. CDR3 in amino acids: CASSPSGGTYNEQFF. CDR3 bases: TGTGCCAGCAGTCCTAGCGGGGGGACTTACAATGAGCAGTTCTTC.

The chain combines TRBV10-3 with TRBJ2-5; possibly TRBD1 for D (5 bases). Germline loops: CDR1 ENHRY, CDR2 SYGVKD. This CDR3 has 15 residues. Trimming shortened V by 0 bases and J by 2 bases, and 10 bases separated the two germline ends. The chain's CDR3 is CAISESVRGQETQYF. CDR3 coding DNA: TGTGCCATCAGTGAGTCGGTTAGGGGTCAAGAGACCCAGTACTTC.

In its sample, this clonotype ranks as medium-sized. The chain couples TRBV27 to TRBJ2-7; TRBD2 aligns across 8 bases. CDR3 size: 16 residues. Germline V CDR1 and CDR2: MNHEY, SMNVEV (reference sequence). With V trimmed by 3 bases and J by 7 bases, 14 bases remained unmatched. The CDR3 protein is CASSFGGTSATGEQYF. As DNA, the CDR3 is TGTGCCAGCAGTTTTGGGGGGACTAGTGCTACCGGAGAGCAGTACTTC.

With respect to this clonotype: A single base separates this from a much larger clone, so it may be a read error. The DNA is omitted, as the CDR3 cannot be located on it reliably, and the CDR3 follows TCRdb's listing. The chain has TRBV7-2 and TRBJ1-5; the D call TRBD1 from the table was never checked on the DNA. CDR1 is SGHTA and CDR2 is FQGNSA in the germline V gene. The CDR3 has 16 amino acids, counting both end residues. CDR3 sequence reads: CASSLAFGRGNQPQRF.

Worth noting for this clonotype: Germline is not matched at one junction end, which may reflect a read error. The rearrangement joins TRBV4-2 to TRBJ2-1; D unresolved. Germline CDR1 LGHNA, CDR2 YNFKEQ. This CDR3 is 16 amino acids long. DNA for the CDR3: TGTGCCAGCGGCCAAGAAGGTCACAGCTCCTACAATGAGCAGTTCTTC. It specifies CASGQEGHSSYNEQFF.

The V and J genes are TRBV7-2 and TRBJ2-3; the match to TRBD2 covers 10 bases. From germline, CDR1 is SGHTA and CDR2 FQGNSA. V shed 5 bases, J shed 4 bases, and the junction held 9 bases outside the gene matches. The CDR3 is 16 amino acids. The CDR3 DNA follows: TGTGCCAGCAGCCACCAAGCGGGGGGGGGCGCAGATACGCAGTATTTT. Translated: CASSHQAGGGADTQYF.

This rearrangement joins TRBV7-9 to TRBJ2-1; 8 bases fit TRBD1. V was pared by 5 bases and J by 5 bases, with 8 bases of the junction left unmatched. Germline CDR1 reads SEHNR; CDR2 reads FQNEAQ (reference sequence). The CDR3 sequence is 15 residues long. The CDR3 DNA reads TGTGCCAGCAGCCGGAGGGGGACAGGAGACAATGAGCAGTTCTTC. Translated, it gives CASSRRGTGDNEQFF.

This clonotype came up once. V gene TRBV2 combines with J gene TRBJ1-2; the D gene is possibly TRBD1 (6 bases). Trimming removed 9 bases at V and 4 bases at J, with 15 bases between. Per germline, CDR1 SNHLY and CDR2 FYNNEI. The CDR3 is made up of 13 amino acids. DNA of the CDR3: TGTGCCAGTGTACCCGGGACAAGCTATGGCTACACCTTC. It codes for CASVPGTSYGYTF.

The chain combines TRBV6-5 with TRBJ2-7; 7 bases agree with TRBD1. Looked up from germline, CDR1 is MNHEY and CDR2 is SVGAGI. The CDR3 loop spans 14 amino acids. With V trimmed by 2 bases and J by 3 bases, 4 bases remained unmatched. For the CDR3, the DNA is TGTGCCAGCAGTTACAGGGGGCGCTACTACGAGCAGTACTTC. It is translated as CASSYRGRYYEQYF.

V is TRBV5-1 and J is TRBJ1-2, with D unclear. Trimming pared 2 bases from V and 9 bases from J, leaving 20 bases between. CDR1 and CDR2 (germline): SGHRS, YFSETQ. The CDR3 is made up of 15 amino acids. The CDR3: CASSLTREASGSYTF. The CDR3 DNA follows: TGCGCCAGCAGCTTAACCCGGGAGGCCAGTGGAAGCTACACCTTC.

Details on this clonotype: Being one base from a much bigger clone, this may be a read error. The chain is built from TRBV27 and TRBJ2-7; TRBD2 agrees at 9 bases. The CDR3 length is 13 residues. Germline assignment: CDR1 MNHEY and CDR2 SMNVEV (reference sequence). This CDR3 reads CASNAGGSYEQCF. CDR3 nucleotide sequence: TGTGCCAGCAACGCGGGGGGGTCCTACGAGCAGTGCTTC.

The chain links TRBV10-3 to TRBJ2-3; TRBD2 aligns across 9 bases. V gave up 9 bases and J gave up 0 bases; unmatched junction bases: 7. In germline, CDR1 is ENHRY, CDR2 SYGVKD. The CDR3 runs 15 residues. The CDR3 is CAMDSGSTSTDTQYF. The CDR3 coding sequence is TGTGCCATGGATAGCGGGAGTACTAGCACAGATACGCAGTATTTT.

On this clonotype: The junction differs from germline at one of its ends, possibly a read error. The chain carries TRBV29-1 and TRBJ2-3; possible D gene TRBD2, 7 bases. The length of the CDR3 is 14 residues. Germline values: CDR1 SQVTM, CDR2 ANQGSEA. The CDR3 reads CSLDEGGAPDTQYF. CDR3 coding DNA: TGCAGCCTTGATGAGGGGGGGGCCCCAGATACGCAGTATTTT.

This clonotype has a handful of counts. This chain joins TRBV7-6 and TRBJ2-5; TRBD2 agrees at 10 bases. V trimming: 5 bases; J trimming: 2 bases; junction bases outside the gene matches: 5. CDR3 size: 15 residues. Looked up from germline, CDR1 is SGHVS and CDR2 is FNYEAQ. The CDR3 reads CASSAGLAVQETQYF. As DNA, the CDR3 is TGTGCCAGCAGCGCCGGACTAGCGGTGCAAGAGACCCAGTACTTC.

This clonotype occurred a few times. This sequence joins TRBV2 and TRBJ1-1; unclear D gene. The CDR3 length is 10 residues. The germline V gene has CDR1 SNHLY and CDR2 FYNNEI. V was trimmed by 8 bases and J by 3 bases, leaving 4 bases between them. CDR3 bases: TGTGCCAGCGTGTACACTGAAGCTTTCTTT. It encodes CASVYTEAFF.

This clonotype was recorded many times. V gene TRBV6-1 combines with J gene TRBJ1-5; D not resolved. The germline gives CDR1 MNHNS, CDR2 SASEGT. Between the trimmed V and J ends, which lost 1 base and 8 bases, there was a span of 12 bases. The CDR3 length is 14 residues. For the CDR3, the DNA is TGTGCCAGCAGTGAAGGCCCGTACGGGGAGCCCCAGCATTTT. Its protein is CASSEGPYGEPQHF.

V and J are TRBV20-1 and TRBJ2-1, with no clear D. Germline V gene lookup returns CDR1 DFQATT and CDR2 SNEGSKA (reference sequence). This CDR3 is 15 amino acids long. V lost 1 base to trimming and J lost 9 bases, with 19 bases between them. In nucleotides, the CDR3 is TGCAGTGCTAGAGGTCGTTCGAGTAGATTGATTGAGCAGTTCTTC. Translated: CSARGRSSRLIEQFF.

This chain links TRBV5-1 with TRBJ2-7; no reliable D call. Trimming took 3 bases from V and 4 from J, leaving 8 bases between them. The CDR3 runs 12 residues. The V gene's germline CDR1 is SGHRS and CDR2 YFSETQ. CDR3 nucleotides: TGCGCCAGCAGCTCCCCAGCGTACGAGCAGTACTTC. It translates to CASSSPAYEQYF. Based on the CDR3 plus reference TRBV5-1 and TRBJ2-7, the full variable domain is KAGVTQTPRYLIKTRGQQVTLSCSPISGHRSVSWYQQTPGQGLQFLFEYFSETQRNKGNFPGRFSGRQFSNSRSEMNVSTLELGDSALYLCASSSPAYEQYFGPGTRLTVT.

The CDR3 sequence is CSAILQENYGYTF. As DNA, the CDR3 is TGCAGTGCTATACTTCAGGAGAACTATGGCTACACCTTC. The V gene is TRBV20-1, the J gene TRBJ1-2; no clear D gene. Trimming took 4 bases from V and 2 from J, leaving 11 bases between them. The CDR3 runs 13 residues. Germline assignment: CDR1 DFQATT and CDR2 SNEGSKA (reference sequence).

This clonotype was detected a few times. This sequence joins TRBV19 and TRBJ1-2; 10 bases map to TRBD1. CDR3 size: 14 residues. With 5 bases clipped from V and 7 bases from J, the junction kept 7 bases outside the gene matches. Germline V gene data show CDR1 as LNHDA and CDR2 as SQIVND (reference sequence). The CDR3 nucleotides are TGTGCCAGTAGTGTTACCGGGACAGGGGTTGGCTACACCTTC. The encoded protein is CASSVTGTGVGYTF.

This chain joins TRBV11-2 and TRBJ1-4; no reliable D call. Trimming took 1 base from V and 10 from J, leaving 16 bases between them. Per the germline V gene, CDR1 is SGHAT and CDR2 is FQNNGV. This CDR3 region has 15 residues. CDR3 sequence reads: CASSLGNKVDGKLFF. The CDR3 nucleotides are TGTGCCAGCAGCTTAGGGAACAAGGTTGATGGAAAACTGTTTTTT. Filled out from reference TRBV11-2 and TRBJ1-4, the complete variable domain reads EAGVAQSPRYKIIEKRQSVAFWCNPISGHATLYWYQQILGQGPKLLIQFQNNGVVDDSQLPKDRFSAERLKGVDSTLKIQPAKLEDSAVYLCASSLGNKVDGKLFFGSGTQLSVL.

By proportion, this clonotype is medium-sized (0.01 to 0.1%). The chain has TRBV6-5 and TRBJ2-1, with 10 bases fitting TRBD1. From germline, CDR1 is MNHEY and CDR2 SVGAGI. The CDR3 sequence is 16 residues long. After removal of 6 bases from V and 2 bases from J, the junction contained 7 bases not matched to a gene. The CDR3 DNA reads as TGTGCCAGCAGATTCTCGACAGGGGGCCCCTACAATGAGCAGTTCTTC. It encodes CASRFSTGGPYNEQFF.

The genes are TRBV7-2 and TRBJ1-1, with D uncertain. The V gene's germline CDR1 is SGHTA and CDR2 FQGNSA. This CDR3 is built from 13 residues. Trimming shortened V by 3 bases and J by 3 bases, and 8 bases separated the two germline ends. CDR3 coding DNA: TGTGCCAGCAGCTTTGACACACACACTGAAGCTTTCTTT. This encodes CASSFDTHTEAFF.

This clonotype was seen a few times. This chain joins TRBV14 and TRBJ2-3; D may correspond to TRBD1 or TRBD2 (5 bases each). The CDR3 has 16 amino acids. V dropped 5 bases and J dropped 2 bases, with 17 bases sitting between them. Germline-derived CDR1 and CDR2 are SGHDN and FVKESK. The CDR3 region is CASSSGTPKITDTQYF. The CDR3, as DNA: TGTGCCAGCAGCTCCGGGACCCCTAAGATCACAGATACGCAGTATTTT.